A single sample is the source of the 18 T cell receptor beta chains below, sequenced in a study of blood T cell repertoires in COVID-19. Assay used: immunoSEQ multiplex PCR; TCRdb lists only in-frame clones, some missing. The sample consists of around 45,000 clones, roughly 71% of them appearing once. Sequencing was carried out using peripheral blood. The receptor source for this set is a man older than 75 with acute or convalescent COVID-19.

The chain joins TRBV5-1 to TRBJ2-1, with D perhaps matching TRBD1 (5 bases). Germline V gene lookup returns CDR1 SGHRS and CDR2 YFSETQ. V dropped 2 bases and J dropped 0 bases, with 9 bases sitting between them. There are 15 residues in the CDR3. The CDR3 spells CASSFQGNSYNEQFF. As DNA, the CDR3 is TGCGCCAGCAGCTTTCAGGGCAACTCCTACAATGAGCAGTTCTTC.

The J gene is TRBJ1-2, the V gene TRBV19, with D tentatively TRBD1 (6 bases). Looked up from germline, CDR1 is LNHDA and CDR2 is SQIVND (reference sequence). The V end lost 7 bases, the J end lost 8 bases, and 23 bases lay between the germline ends. This CDR3 comprises 15 residues. CDR3 nucleotides: TGTGCCAGTACCGAGCTCGGGGGGCCCGGGGGCGGCTACACCTTC. Translation: CASTELGGPGGGYTF.

V and J are TRBV7-2 and TRBJ1-3, with 10 bases matching TRBD1. The J segment lost 6 bases and the V segment lost 1 base, leaving 9 bases of the junction unmatched. Per germline, CDR1 SGHTA and CDR2 FQGNSA. CDR3 length equals 17 residues. The CDR3: CASSLGIGGQGLNTIYF. CDR3 coding DNA: TGTGCCAGCAGCTTAGGAATCGGGGGACAGGGGCTAAACACCATATATTTT.

This clone was seen more than once but under ten times. This chain joins TRBV19 and TRBJ1-5; D gene uncertain. The germline CDR1 and CDR2 sequences are LNHDA and SQIVND (reference sequence). This CDR3 has 15 residues. Trimming removed 3 bases at V and 0 bases at J, with 9 bases between. CDR3 sequence: CASSMVSDSNQPQHF. DNA for the CDR3: TGTGCCAGTAGTATGGTCAGTGATAGCAATCAGCCCCAGCATTTT.

The V gene is TRBV4-1, the J gene TRBJ1-1, with 8 bases aligning to TRBD1. The CDR3 runs 15 residues. Unmatched junction bases numbered 6, after V lost 1 base and J lost 5 bases. The germline CDR1 and CDR2 sequences are MGHRA and YSYEKL. CDR3 DNA: TGCGCCAGCAGCCAAGTCGGACAGGGAAATACTGAAGCTTTCTTT. Protein sequence: CASSQVGQGNTEAFF.

The V and J genes are TRBV5-6 and TRBJ2-2; perhaps TRBD2 as D (5 bases). Germline assignment: CDR1 SGHDT and CDR2 YYEEEE. Trimming left V 6 bases short and J 3 bases short, with 15 bases between. The CDR3 covers 15 residues. The CDR3 loop is CASTPFRRDTGELFF. The CDR3 nucleotides are TGTGCCAGCACGCCGTTCAGGCGGGACACCGGGGAGCTGTTTTTT.

The rearrangement joins TRBV19 to TRBJ2-1, with 8 positions matching TRBD2. Germline CDR1 LNHDA, CDR2 SQIVND (reference sequence). V dropped 7 bases and J dropped 9; count of bases not matched to a gene: 11. The CDR3 is made up of 14 amino acids. The CDR3 coding sequence is TGTGCCAGTATCGCGGGGGGCCAAACACGTGAGCAGTTCTTC. Translated: CASIAGGQTREQFF.

The V and J genes are TRBV6-6 and TRBJ1-6; TRBD1 matches 9 bases. With V trimmed by 4 bases and J by 8 bases, 6 bases remained unmatched. The length of the CDR3 is 15 residues. Germline V gives CDR1 MNHNY, CDR2 SVGAGI (reference sequence). The CDR3 reads CASSFGQGRDSPLHF. As DNA, the CDR3 is TGTGCCAGCAGTTTTGGACAGGGGCGGGATTCACCCCTCCACTTT.

This chain uses TRBV15 with TRBJ2-1; 8 bases line up with TRBD2. The CDR3 runs 15 residues. Per germline, CDR1 LNHNV and CDR2 YYDKDF (reference sequence). J was trimmed by 1 base and V by 5 bases; bases with no gene match: 4. This CDR3 reads CATSLAGGSYNEQFF. The CDR3 bases are TGTGCCACCAGCCTGGCGGGGGGTTCCTACAATGAGCAGTTCTTC.

The V gene is TRBV2, the J gene TRBJ1-6; perhaps TRBD1 as D (6 bases). Germline assignment: CDR1 SNHLY and CDR2 FYNNEI. This CDR3 has 13 amino acids. Between the trimmed V and J ends, which lost 8 bases and 4 bases, there was a span of 9 bases. The CDR3 region is CASLTGYNSPLHF. For the CDR3, the DNA is TGTGCCAGCCTAACAGGGTATAATTCACCCCTCCACTTT.

This rearrangement joins TRBV11-2 to TRBJ1-4; D is perhaps TRBD1 (5 bases). Germline V gives CDR1 SGHAT, CDR2 FQNNGV. CDR3 size: 14 residues. V was trimmed by 0 bases and J by 6 bases, leaving 8 bases between them. The CDR3 is CASSLDSGDEKLFF. CDR3 bases: TGTGCCAGCAGCTTAGATTCGGGGGATGAAAAACTGTTTTTT.

This chain joins TRBV30 and TRBJ1-1; TRBD1 might be the D (6 bases). The V gene lost 5 bases and the J gene lost 5 bases, with 12 bases spanning the gap. The V gene's germline CDR1 is GTSNPN and CDR2 SVGIG (reference sequence). The CDR3 has 12 amino acids. CDR3 sequence reads: CAWGTGRTEAFF. CDR3 DNA sequence: TGTGCCTGGGGTACAGGGCGGACTGAAGCTTTCTTT.

V usage is TRBV11-2 and J usage is TRBJ2-7, with 11 bases aligning to TRBD2. After removal of 3 bases from V and 6 bases from J, the junction contained 4 bases not matched to a gene. Germline V gene sequence: CDR1 SGHAT, CDR2 FQNNGV. This CDR3 has 14 residues. The CDR3 coding sequence is TGTGCCAGCAGCTTGCACCTAGCGGGAGGCGAGCAGTACTTC. This codes for CASSLHLAGGEQYF.

The chain has TRBV7-2 and TRBJ1-2; no reliable D call. Germline V gene data show CDR1 as SGHTA and CDR2 as FQGNSA. Trimming cost V 5 bases and J 6 bases, with 13 bases left between them. CDR3 length: 13 amino acids. CDR3 coding DNA: TGTGCCAGCAGCCCGACCGGGAGTAATGGCTACACCTTC. This sequence encodes CASSPTGSNGYTF. Full variable domain (remainder filled in from reference TRBV7-2 and TRBJ1-2): GAGVSQSPSNKVTEKGKDVELRCDPISGHTALYWYRQSLGQGLEFLIYFQGNSAPDKSGLPSDRFSAERTGGSVSTLTIQRTQQEDSAVYLCASSPTGSNGYTFGSGTRLTVV.

The chain is built from TRBV6-1 and TRBJ2-5, with D perhaps matching TRBD1 (5 bases). The CDR3 sequence is 15 residues long. V lost 3 bases and J lost 2, with 13 bases in between. CDR1 and CDR2 (germline): MNHNS, SASEGT. DNA for the CDR3: TGTGCCAGCAGTGAGTTTTTGGGGCAACAAGAGACCCAGTACTTC. Translation gives CASSEFLGQQETQYF.

The chain recombines TRBV7-2 with TRBJ1-3; TRBD1 might be the D (6 bases). The CDR3 is made up of 16 amino acids. V lost 0 bases and J 0 bases, leaving 9 bases between the germline ends. Germline V gene lookup returns CDR1 SGHTA and CDR2 FQGNSA. The CDR3 here is CASSLAGHHSGNTIYF. The DNA of the CDR3 is TGTGCCAGCAGCTTAGCGGGACACCACTCTGGAAACACCATATATTTT.

In nucleotides, the CDR3 is TGTGCCAGCAGCTTAGCGGCTGAGGAGGATGAAAAACTGTTTTTT. This sequence encodes CASSLAAEEDEKLFF. The rearrangement links TRBV7-6 to TRBJ1-4, with unresolved D. V lost 0 bases and J 6 bases, leaving 11 bases between the germline ends. This CDR3 has 15 amino acids. Germline V gene lookup returns CDR1 SGHVS and CDR2 FNYEAQ.

V gene TRBV21-1 combines with J gene TRBJ2-7; the tabulated D call, TRBD2, remains unverified against the DNA. TRBV21-1 is labeled a pseudogene. The CDR3 has 15 amino acids. In DNA form, the CDR3 reads TGTGCCAGCAGCAAGAGGGCCTGGACTAGCTACGAGCAGTACTTC. Translated, it gives CASSKRAWTSYEQYF.